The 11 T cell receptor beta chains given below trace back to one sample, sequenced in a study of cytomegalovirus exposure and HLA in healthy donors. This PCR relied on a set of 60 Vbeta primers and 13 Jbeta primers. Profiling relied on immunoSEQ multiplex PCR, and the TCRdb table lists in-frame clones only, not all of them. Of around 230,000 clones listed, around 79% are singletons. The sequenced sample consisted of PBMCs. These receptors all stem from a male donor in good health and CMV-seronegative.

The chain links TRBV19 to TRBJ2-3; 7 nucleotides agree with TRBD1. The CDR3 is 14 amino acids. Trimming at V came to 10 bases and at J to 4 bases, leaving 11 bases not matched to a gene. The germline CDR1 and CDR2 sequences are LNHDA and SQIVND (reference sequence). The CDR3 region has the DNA TGTGCCACCCTAAGGGGGCGGCCCCCAGATACGCAGTATTTT. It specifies CATLRGRPPDTQYF.

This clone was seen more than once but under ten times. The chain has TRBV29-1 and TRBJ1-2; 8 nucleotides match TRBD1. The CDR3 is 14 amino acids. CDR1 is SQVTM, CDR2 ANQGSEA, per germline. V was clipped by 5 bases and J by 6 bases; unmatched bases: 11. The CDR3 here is CSVPRGAGGDGYTF. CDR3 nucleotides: TGCAGCGTTCCTAGGGGTGCAGGGGGCGATGGCTACACCTTC. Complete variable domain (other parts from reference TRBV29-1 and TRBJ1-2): SAVISQKPSRDICQRGTSLTIQCQVDSQVTMMFWYRQQPGQSLTLIATANQGSEATYESGFVIDKFPISRPNLTFSTLTVSNMSPEDSSIYLCSVPRGAGGDGYTFGSGTRLTVV.

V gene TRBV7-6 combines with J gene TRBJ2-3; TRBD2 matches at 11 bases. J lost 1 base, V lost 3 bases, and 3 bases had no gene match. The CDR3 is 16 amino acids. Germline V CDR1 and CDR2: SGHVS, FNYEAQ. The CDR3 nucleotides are TGTGCCAGCAGCTTGGGGACTAGCGGACGCACAGATACGCAGTATTTT. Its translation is CASSLGTSGRTDTQYF. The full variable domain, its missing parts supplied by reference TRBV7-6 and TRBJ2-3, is GAGVSQSPRYKVTKRGQDVALRCDPISGHVSLYWYRQALGQGPEFLTYFNYEAQQDKSGLPNDRFSAERPEGSISTLTIQRTEQRDSAMYRCASSLGTSGRTDTQYFGPGTRLTVL.

CDR3 nucleotide sequence: TGCGCCAGCAGCCCGGTGGGCGGGGCTTACAATGAGCAGTTCTTC. As protein: CASSPVGGAYNEQFF. The chain uses TRBV4-1 and TRBJ2-1; possibly TRBD2 for D (6 bases). V lost 4 bases to trimming and J lost 4 bases, with 14 bases between them. The CDR3 length is 15 residues. CDR1 is MGHRA, CDR2 YSYEKL, per germline.

CDR3 amino acids: CATKTGPGETQYF. The CDR3 bases are TGTGCCACAAAGACAGGACCGGGGGAGACCCAGTACTTC. The rearrangement joins TRBV15 to TRBJ2-5; possible D gene TRBD1, 6 bases. Trimming cost V 9 bases and J 5 bases, with 16 bases left between them. The CDR3 extends over 13 amino acids. Germline-derived CDR1 and CDR2 are LNHNV and YYDKDF (reference sequence). Drawing the rest from reference TRBV15 and TRBJ2-5, the complete variable domain is DAMVIQNPRYQVTQFGKPVTLSCSQTLNHNVMYWYQQKSSQAPKLLFHYYDKDFNNEADTPDNFQSRRPNTSFCFLDIRSPGLGDTAMYLCATKTGPGETQYFGPGTRLLVL.

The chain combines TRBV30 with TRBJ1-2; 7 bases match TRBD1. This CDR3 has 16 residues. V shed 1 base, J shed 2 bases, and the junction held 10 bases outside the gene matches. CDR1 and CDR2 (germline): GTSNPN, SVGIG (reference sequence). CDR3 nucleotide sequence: TGTGCCTGGAGTGCCACGGGACAGCAATTCAACTATGGCTACACCTTC. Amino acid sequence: CAWSATGQQFNYGYTF.

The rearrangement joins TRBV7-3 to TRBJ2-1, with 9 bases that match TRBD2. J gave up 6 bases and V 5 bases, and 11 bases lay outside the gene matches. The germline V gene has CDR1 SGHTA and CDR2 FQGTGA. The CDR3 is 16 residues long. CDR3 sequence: CASSNPGLAGINEQFF. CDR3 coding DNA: TGTGCCAGCAGCAACCCCGGTCTAGCGGGAATCAATGAGCAGTTCTTC. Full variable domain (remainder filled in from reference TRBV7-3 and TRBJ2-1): GAGVSQTPSNKVTEKGKYVELRCDPISGHTALYWYRQSLGQGPEFLIYFQGTGAADDSGLPNDRFFAVRPEGSVSTLKIQRTERGDSAVYLCASSNPGLAGINEQFFGPGTRLTVL.

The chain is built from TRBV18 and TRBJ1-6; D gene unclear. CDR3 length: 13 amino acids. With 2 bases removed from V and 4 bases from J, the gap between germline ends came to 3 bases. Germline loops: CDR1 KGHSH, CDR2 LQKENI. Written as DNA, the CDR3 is TGTGCCAGCTCACCAACATATAATTCACCCCTCCACTTT. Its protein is CASSPTYNSPLHF.

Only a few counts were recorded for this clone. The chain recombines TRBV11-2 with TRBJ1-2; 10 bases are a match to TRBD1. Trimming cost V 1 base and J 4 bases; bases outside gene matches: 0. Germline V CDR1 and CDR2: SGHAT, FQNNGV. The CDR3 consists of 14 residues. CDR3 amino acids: CASSLGTGGYGYTF. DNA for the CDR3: TGTGCCAGCAGCTTAGGGACAGGGGGCTATGGCTACACCTTC. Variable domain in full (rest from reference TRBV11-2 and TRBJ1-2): EAGVAQSPRYKIIEKRQSVAFWCNPISGHATLYWYQQILGQGPKLLIQFQNNGVVDDSQLPKDRFSAERLKGVDSTLKIQPAKLEDSAVYLCASSLGTGGYGYTFGSGTRLTVV.

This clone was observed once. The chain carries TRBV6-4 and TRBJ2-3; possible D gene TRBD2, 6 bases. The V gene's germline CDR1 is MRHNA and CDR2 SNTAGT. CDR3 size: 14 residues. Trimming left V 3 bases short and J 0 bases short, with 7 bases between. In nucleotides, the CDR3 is TGTGCCAGCAGTGAGGAGGGGAGCACAGATACGCAGTATTTT. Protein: CASSEEGSTDTQYF.

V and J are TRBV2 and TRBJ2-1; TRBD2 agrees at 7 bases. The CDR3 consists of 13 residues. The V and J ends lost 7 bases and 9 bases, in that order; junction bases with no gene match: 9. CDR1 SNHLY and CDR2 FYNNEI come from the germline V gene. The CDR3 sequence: CASTRGEGGEQFF. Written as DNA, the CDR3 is TGTGCCAGCACCCGGGGGGAGGGAGGTGAGCAGTTCTTC.